Detailed here is one T cell receptor beta chain. The source of the sample is a study of blood T cell repertoires in COVID-19. Study summary: COVID-19 samples collected from the United States, Italy and Spain covered acute and convalescent phases. Nucleic acid was either cDNA or gDNA, and it came from T cells, B-cell-depleted T cells, or PBMCs.

The V gene lost 3 bases and the J gene lost 0 bases, with 17 bases spanning the gap. The CDR3 extends over 17 amino acids. Germline V CDR1 and CDR2: MGHRA, YSYEKL. In the authors' methods: Estimation of nucleated cell counts was performed using reference gene primer amplification. Produced via immunoSEQ multiplex PCR; TCRdb's table is partial and in-frame only. V and J calls and clone size come straight from that table; D and trimming were deduced from the DNA. The sample includes 130,000 to 150,000 clones, approximately 80% of them seen just once. The sequence was obtained from a man aged 60-69 years with active or convalescent COVID-19. The chain uses TRBV4-1 and TRBJ1-1; tentatively, D is TRBD1 (6 bases). The sequenced material came from peripheral blood. DNA for the CDR3: TGCGCCAGCAGCCATAATAGGGGGACGGGGCTGAACACTGAAGCTTTCTTT. Amino acid sequence: CASSHNRGTGLNTEAFF.